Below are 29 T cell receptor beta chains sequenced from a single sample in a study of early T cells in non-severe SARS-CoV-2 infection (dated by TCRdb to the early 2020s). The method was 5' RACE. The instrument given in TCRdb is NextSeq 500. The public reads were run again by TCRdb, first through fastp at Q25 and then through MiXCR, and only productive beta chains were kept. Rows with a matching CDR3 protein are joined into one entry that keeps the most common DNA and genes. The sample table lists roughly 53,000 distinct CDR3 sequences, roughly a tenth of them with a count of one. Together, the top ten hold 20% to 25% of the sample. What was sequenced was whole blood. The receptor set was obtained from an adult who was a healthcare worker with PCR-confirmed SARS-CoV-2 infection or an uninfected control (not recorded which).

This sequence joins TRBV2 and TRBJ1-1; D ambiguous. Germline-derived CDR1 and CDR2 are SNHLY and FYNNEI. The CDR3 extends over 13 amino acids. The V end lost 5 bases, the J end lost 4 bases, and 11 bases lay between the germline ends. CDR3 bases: TGTGCCAGCAGTTTTCAGTGGGGCACTGAAGCTTTCTTT. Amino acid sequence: CASSFQWGTEAFF.

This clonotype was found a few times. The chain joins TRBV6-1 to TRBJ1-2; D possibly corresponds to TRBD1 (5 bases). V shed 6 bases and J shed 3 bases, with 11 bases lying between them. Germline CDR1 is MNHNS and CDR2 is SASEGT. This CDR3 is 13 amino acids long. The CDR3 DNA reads TGTGCCAGCAGCAAGGACAAGTACTATGGCTACACCTTC. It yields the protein CASSKDKYYGYTF.

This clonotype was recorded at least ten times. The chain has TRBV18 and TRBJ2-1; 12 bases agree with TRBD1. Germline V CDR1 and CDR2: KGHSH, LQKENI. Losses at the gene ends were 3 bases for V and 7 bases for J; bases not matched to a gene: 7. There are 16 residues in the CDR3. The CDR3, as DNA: TGTGCCAGCTCACCGGAGGGACAGGGGGCGGTTAATGAGCAGTTCTTC. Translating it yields CASSPEGQGAVNEQFF.

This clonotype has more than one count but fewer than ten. The CDR3 sequence is CASSLIRDGFGGAFF. The CDR3 bases are TGTGCCAGCAGCTTAATACGGGATGGGTTCGGCGGAGCTTTCTTT. This chain uses TRBV13 with TRBJ1-1; D is undetermined. This CDR3 spans 15 amino acids. The V gene lost 2 bases and the J gene lost 10 bases, with 20 bases spanning the gap. Germline-derived CDR1 and CDR2 are PRHDT and FYEKMQ (reference sequence).

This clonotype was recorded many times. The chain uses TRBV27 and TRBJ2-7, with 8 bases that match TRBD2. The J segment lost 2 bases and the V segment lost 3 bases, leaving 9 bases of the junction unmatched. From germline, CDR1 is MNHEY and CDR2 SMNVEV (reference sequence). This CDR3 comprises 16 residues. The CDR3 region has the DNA TGTGCCAGCAGTTTGTCGGGAAGCGGGGGAACCTACGAGCAGTACTTC. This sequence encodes CASSLSGSGGTYEQYF.

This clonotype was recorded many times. The CDR3 bases are TGCGCCAGCAGGCACACAGGGGGCGCGGATGGAAACACCATATATTTT. Amino acid sequence: CASRHTGGADGNTIYF. The V call is TRBV10-2, the J call TRBJ1-3; 9 bases match TRBD1. The germline V gene has CDR1 WSHSY and CDR2 SAAADI. V gave up 6 bases and J gave up 3 bases; unmatched junction bases: 9. This CDR3 is built from 16 residues.

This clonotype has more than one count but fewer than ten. The CDR3, as DNA: TGTGCCAGCAGTGCCTACGGACAGGACTACGAGCAGTACTTC. Protein product: CASSAYGQDYEQYF. The chain joins TRBV6-1 to TRBJ2-7; 7 bases align to TRBD1. CDR3 length: 14 amino acids. V lost 4 bases to trimming and J lost 3 bases; unmatched junction nucleotides: 6. Germline V CDR1 and CDR2: MNHNS, SASEGT.

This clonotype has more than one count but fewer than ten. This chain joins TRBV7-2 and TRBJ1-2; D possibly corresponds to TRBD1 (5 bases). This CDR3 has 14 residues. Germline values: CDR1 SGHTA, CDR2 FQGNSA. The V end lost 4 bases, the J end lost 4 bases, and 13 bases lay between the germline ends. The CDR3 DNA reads TGTGCCAGCAGCTCTCCGGGGGGAGGCTATGGCTACACCTTC. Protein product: CASSSPGGGYGYTF. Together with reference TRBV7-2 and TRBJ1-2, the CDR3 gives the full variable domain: GAGVSQSPSNKVTEKGKDVELRCDPISGHTALYWYRQSLGQGLEFLIYFQGNSAPDKSGLPSDRFSAERTGGSVSTLTIQRTQQEDSAVYLCASSSPGGGYGYTFGSGTRLTVV.

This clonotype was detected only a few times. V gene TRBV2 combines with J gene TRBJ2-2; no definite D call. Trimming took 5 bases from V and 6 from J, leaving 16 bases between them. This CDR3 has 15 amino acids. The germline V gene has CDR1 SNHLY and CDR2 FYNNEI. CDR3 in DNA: TGTGCCAGCAGTCAAATGACATTTAGCTCCGGGGAGCTGTTTTTT. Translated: CASSQMTFSSGELFF.

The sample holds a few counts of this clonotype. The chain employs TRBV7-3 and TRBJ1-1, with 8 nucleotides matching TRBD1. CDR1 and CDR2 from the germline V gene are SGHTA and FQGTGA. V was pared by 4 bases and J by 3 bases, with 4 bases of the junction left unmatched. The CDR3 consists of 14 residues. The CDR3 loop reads CASSSTGVDTEAFF. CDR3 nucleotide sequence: TGTGCCAGCAGCTCGACAGGGGTGGACACTGAAGCTTTCTTT. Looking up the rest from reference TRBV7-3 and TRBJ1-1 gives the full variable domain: GAGVSQTPSNKVTEKGKYVELRCDPISGHTALYWYRQSLGQGPEFLIYFQGTGAADDSGLPNDRFFAVRPEGSVSTLKIQRTERGDSAVYLCASSSTGVDTEAFFGQGTRLTVV.

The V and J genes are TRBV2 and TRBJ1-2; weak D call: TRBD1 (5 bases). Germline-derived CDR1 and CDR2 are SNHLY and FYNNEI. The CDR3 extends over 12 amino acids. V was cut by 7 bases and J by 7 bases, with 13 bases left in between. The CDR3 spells CASIFDSSGYTF. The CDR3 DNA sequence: TGTGCCAGCATATTCGACAGTTCTGGCTACACCTTC.

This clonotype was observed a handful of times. CDR3 nucleotides: TGTGCCAGCAGTCCCCGGGGGTCGGCGAACACCGGGGAGCTGTTTTTT. This codes for CASSPRGSANTGELFF. The chain carries TRBV12-3 or TRBV12-4 and TRBJ2-2; TRBD2 is a possible D gene (6 bases). V dropped 5 bases and J dropped 0 bases, with 13 bases sitting between them. The CDR3 length is 16 residues.

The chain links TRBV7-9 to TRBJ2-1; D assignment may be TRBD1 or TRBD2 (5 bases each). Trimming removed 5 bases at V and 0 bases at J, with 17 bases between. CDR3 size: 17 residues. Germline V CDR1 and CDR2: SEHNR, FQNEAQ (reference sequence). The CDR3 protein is CASSPGPGILSYNEQFF. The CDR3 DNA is TGTGCCAGCAGCCCAGGGCCCGGGATTCTCTCCTACAATGAGCAGTTCTTC.

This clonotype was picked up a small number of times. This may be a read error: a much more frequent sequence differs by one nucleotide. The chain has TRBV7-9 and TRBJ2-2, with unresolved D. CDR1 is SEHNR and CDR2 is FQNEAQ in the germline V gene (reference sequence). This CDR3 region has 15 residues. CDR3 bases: TGTGTCAGCAGCTTAGGATCTGGATTCACCGGGGAGCTGTTTTTT. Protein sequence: CVSSLGSGFTGELFF.

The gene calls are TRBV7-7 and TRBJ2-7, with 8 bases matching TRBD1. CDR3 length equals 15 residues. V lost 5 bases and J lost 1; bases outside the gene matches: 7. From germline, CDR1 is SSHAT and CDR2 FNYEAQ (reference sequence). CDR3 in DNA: TGTGCCAGCAGCGAAGGACAGGGTCTTTCCTACGAGCAGTACTTC. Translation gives CASSEGQGLSYEQYF.

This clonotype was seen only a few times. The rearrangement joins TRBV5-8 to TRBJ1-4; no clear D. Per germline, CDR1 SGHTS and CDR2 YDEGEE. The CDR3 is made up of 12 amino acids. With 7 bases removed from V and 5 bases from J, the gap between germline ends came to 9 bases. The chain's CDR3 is CASSNPNEKLFF. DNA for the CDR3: TGTGCCAGCTCAAACCCGAATGAAAAACTGTTTTTT.

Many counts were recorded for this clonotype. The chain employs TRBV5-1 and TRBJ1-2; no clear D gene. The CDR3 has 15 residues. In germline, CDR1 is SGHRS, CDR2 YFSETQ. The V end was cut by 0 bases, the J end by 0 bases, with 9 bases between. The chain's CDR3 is CASSLGQAANYGYTF. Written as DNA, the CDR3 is TGCGCCAGCAGCTTGGGGCAGGCCGCTAACTATGGCTACACCTTC.

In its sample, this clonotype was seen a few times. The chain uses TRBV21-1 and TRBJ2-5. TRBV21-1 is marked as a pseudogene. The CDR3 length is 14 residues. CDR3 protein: CASSKGDNLRTQYF. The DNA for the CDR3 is TGTGCCAGCAGCAAAGGAGACAACCTCAGGACCCAGTACTTC.

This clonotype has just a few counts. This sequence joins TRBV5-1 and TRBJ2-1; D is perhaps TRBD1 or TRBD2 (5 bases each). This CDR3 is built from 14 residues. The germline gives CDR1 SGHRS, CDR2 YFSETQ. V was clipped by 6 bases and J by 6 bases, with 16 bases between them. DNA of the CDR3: TGCGCCAGCACCCTATCGACCGGGGCCAATGAGCAGTTCTTC. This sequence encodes CASTLSTGANEQFF.

CDR3 in amino acids: CASSQDRRNSPLHF. For the CDR3, the DNA is TGTGCCAGCAGCCAAGATAGGAGGAATTCACCCCTCCACTTT. This chain connects TRBV4-2 to TRBJ1-6; D is unresolved. Germline V lookup: CDR1 LGHNA, CDR2 YNFKEQ. The CDR3 extends over 14 amino acids. Trimming took off 0 bases at V and 7 bases at J, with 7 bases between the two ends.

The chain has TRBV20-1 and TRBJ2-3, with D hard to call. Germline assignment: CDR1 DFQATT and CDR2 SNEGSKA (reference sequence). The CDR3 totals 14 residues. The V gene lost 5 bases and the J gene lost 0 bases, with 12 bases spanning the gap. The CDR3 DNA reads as TGCAGTGCTGGGCGGTCGACTAGCACAGATACGCAGTATTTT. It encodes CSAGRSTSTDTQYF.

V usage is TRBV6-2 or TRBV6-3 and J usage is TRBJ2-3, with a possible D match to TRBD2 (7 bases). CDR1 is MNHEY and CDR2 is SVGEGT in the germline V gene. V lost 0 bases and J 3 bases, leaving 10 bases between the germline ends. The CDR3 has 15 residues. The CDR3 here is CASSYSAGATDTQYF. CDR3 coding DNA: TGTGCCAGCAGTTACTCGGCGGGGGCAACAGATACGCAGTATTTT.

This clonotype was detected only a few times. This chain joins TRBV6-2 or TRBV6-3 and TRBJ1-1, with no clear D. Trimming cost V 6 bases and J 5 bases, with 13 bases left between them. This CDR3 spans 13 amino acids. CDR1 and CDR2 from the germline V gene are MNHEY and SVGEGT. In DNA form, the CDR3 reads TGTGCCAGCAGACCGTCTGGAGGAACTGAAGCTTTCTTT. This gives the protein CASRPSGGTEAFF.

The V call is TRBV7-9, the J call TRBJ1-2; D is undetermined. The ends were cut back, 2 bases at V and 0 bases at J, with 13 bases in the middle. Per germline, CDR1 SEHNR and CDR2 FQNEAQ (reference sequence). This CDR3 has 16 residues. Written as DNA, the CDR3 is TGTGCCAGCAGCTTATTACTGTTCCTGGCTAACTATGGCTACACCTTC. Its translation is CASSLLLFLANYGYTF. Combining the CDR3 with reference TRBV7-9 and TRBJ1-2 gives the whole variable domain DTGVSQNPRHKITKRGQNVTFRCDPISEHNRLYWYRQTLGQGPEFLTYFQNEAQLEKSRLLSDRFSAERPKGSFSTLEIQRTEQGDSAMYLCASSLLLFLANYGYTFGSGTRLTVV.

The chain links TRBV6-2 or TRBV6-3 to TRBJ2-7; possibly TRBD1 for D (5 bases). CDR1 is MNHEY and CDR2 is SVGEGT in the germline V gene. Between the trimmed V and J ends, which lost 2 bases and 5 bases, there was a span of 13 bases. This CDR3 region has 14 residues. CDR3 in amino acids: CASSYGQGANEQYF. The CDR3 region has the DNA TGTGCCAGCAGTTACGGTCAGGGTGCGAACGAGCAGTACTTC.

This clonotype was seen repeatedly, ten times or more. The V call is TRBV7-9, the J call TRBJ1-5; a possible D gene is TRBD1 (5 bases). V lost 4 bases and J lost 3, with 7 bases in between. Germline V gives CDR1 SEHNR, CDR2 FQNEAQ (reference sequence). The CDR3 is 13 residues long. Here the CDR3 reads CASSSGPNQPQHF. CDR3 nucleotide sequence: TGTGCCAGCAGCTCAGGGCCCAATCAGCCCCAGCATTTT.

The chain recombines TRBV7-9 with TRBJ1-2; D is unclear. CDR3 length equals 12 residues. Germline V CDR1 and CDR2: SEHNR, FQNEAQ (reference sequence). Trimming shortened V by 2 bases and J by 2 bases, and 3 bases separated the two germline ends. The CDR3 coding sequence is TGTGCCAGCAGCTTAAGGAACTATGGCTACACCTTC. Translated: CASSLRNYGYTF.

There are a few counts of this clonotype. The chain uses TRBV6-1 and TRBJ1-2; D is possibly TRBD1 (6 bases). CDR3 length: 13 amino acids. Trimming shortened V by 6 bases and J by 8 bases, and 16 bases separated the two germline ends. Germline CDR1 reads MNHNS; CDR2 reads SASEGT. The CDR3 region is CASRGAVGYGYTF. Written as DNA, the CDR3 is TGTGCCAGCAGGGGGGCTGTCGGGTACGGCTACACCTTC.

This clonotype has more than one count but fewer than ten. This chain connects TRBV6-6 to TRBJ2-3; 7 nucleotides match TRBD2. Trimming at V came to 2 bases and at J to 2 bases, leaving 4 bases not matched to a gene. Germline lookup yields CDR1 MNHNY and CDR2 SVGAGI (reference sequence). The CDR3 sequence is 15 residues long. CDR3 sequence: CASSYGGVSTDTQYF. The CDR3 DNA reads TGTGCCAGCAGTTACGGGGGGGTCTCCACAGATACGCAGTATTTT.